Included here is one T cell receptor (beta chain) sequence, with context. This clonotype came up a few times. Its specific antigen is unknown. Base quality data are lacking; no much larger clone is found one base away. Trimming costs V 2 bases and J 4 bases, and their ends lie 11 bases apart. CDR1 DFQATT and CDR2 SNEGSKA were looked up in the germline V gene (reference sequence). The CDR3, cysteine through phenylalanine, is 13 amino acids long. Only the CDR3 part of the read is kept: 39 bases, read in frame from the first base. This entry belongs to a study of vaccination and CD4 T cells after COVID-19 (dated by TCRdb to between 2021 and 2022). Study-level background: The convalescent cohort comprised six males and four females, including two Hispanic individuals, seven Caucasians, two Asians and one multiracial person. Culture stimuli were overlapping spike peptide pools from SARS-CoV-2 and from the common cold coronaviruses HCoV-NL63, HCoV-OC43 and HCoV-229E. Two doses of either the Pfizer-BioNTech BNT162b2 vaccine (n=8) or the Moderna mRNA-1273 vaccine (n=2) were administered to participants. Post-COVID blood samples were collected from convalescent patients a median of around 100 days after diagnosis, with a range of about 30 to 161 days. In 9 to 11 COVID-19 convalescent patients and a few infection-naive healthy vaccine recipients, researchers compared the spike-specific CD4+ TCR repertoire from before mRNA vaccination with the repertoire from after. In an earlier paper using these donors, memory CD4+ T cell crossreactivity between SARS-CoV-2 and common cold coronavirus spike proteins was assessed at the TCR clonotype level. Post-vaccine blood samples were collected a median of about 69 days after the second vaccine dose, ranging from about 13 to 241 days. Control cultures received a CEFX viral epitope pool as the positive control, an HIV-1 Nef peptide pool as the negative control, or no peptide.

What the treatment or condition label conveys for this sample: approximately nine-day PBMC culture with coronavirus spike peptide pools or control peptides (ViraFEST assay). CD4+ T cells from unexposed donors were collected before the COVID-19 pandemic (2011-2018). The study used the ViraFEST assay, which expanded antigen-specific T cells with peptide pools and then identified expanded clonotypes by TCR sequencing. Each well held about 2.2 million PBMCs cultured in IMDM containing roughly 5% human AB serum and approximately 9.8 IU/ml IL-2, with around 9.2 ug/ml peptide pools added. On days 3 and 7, half of the culture medium was replaced with fresh IL-2-containing medium. After 10 to 11 days of culture, CD4+ T cells were isolated by negative selection with the EasySep CD4+ T cell isolation kit. Unexposed donor CD4+ T cells were tested for reactivity to SARS-CoV-2 S and N and four common cold coronavirus spike pools, as cell number allowed. PBMCs were separated from whole blood using Ficoll-Paque Plus gradient centrifugation and then either used fresh or cryopreserved at -140C. In general, triplicate wells were set up for every culture condition. The leukapheresis product used for the unexposed donors was purchased from a commercial source.

The method behind the library was PCR. At the Johns Hopkins FTIC core, DNA from the cultured CD4+ T cells underwent TCR sequencing with the Oncomine TCR Beta short-read assay. The QIAamp micro DNA kit was used to extract genomic DNA from the cultured CD4+ T cells. The Oncomine TCR Beta libraries from cultured CD4+ T cells were pooled using unique dual indexes and then sequenced on an Illumina iSeq 100. Under the source paper's analysis protocol: Non-productive sequences were filtered out, and CDR3s that did not start with C, did not end with F or W, or were shorter than 7 amino acids were discarded. The MANAFEST web application was used to identify antigen-specific clonotypes by comparing peptide-stimulated wells against reference wells and other culture wells. For a clone to be called positive, the clone needed an FDR below 0.05, an odds ratio above 5, and a productive frequency above 0.1% in at least two of three replicate wells. Clonotypes that were significantly expanded in both SARS-CoV-2 spike wells and at least one common cold coronavirus spike condition were defined as cross-reactive. CDR3 homology was assessed with Levenshtein distances (stringdist) and unrooted phylogenetic trees (ape) in R version 3.6.1. The raw public data were reprocessed by TCRdb itself: fastp quality trimming at Q25, MiXCR clonotype calling, in-frame beta chains only. Every entry covers one CDR3 protein and lists the most common genes and DNA from its rows. These V and J calls are TCRdb output, not the study's own analysis. The sample contains roughly 7,400 distinct CDR3 sequences, around 40% of them found a single time. Roughly 14% of the sample belongs to the ten largest clones.

Findings and caveats that apply to the study as a whole: Nearly all vaccine-specific clones in convalescent patients (304 of 307) were mono-reactive for SARS-CoV-2 spike rather than cross-reactive with common cold coronaviruses. The median count of SARS-CoV-2-reactive clonotypes went up from 20 to 25 after infection to 38 after vaccination, although the change was not significant. The number of convalescent patients in the study was relatively small, and the study did not examine early timepoints following natural infection. Among the post-vaccine SARS-CoV-2-reactive clones in convalescent patients, a median about 89% showed up only after vaccination, which suggests vaccine-specific priming.

Recombination linked TRBV20-1 to TRBJ1-2, with the D gene not clear enough to name. The origin of this receptor is a human donor in good health. The sequenced sample was CD4+ T cells from blood, cultured in vitro. The CDR3 is CSARSPTVYGYTF. The nucleotides are TGCAGTGCTAGATCGCCGACCGTCTATGGCTACACCTTC.